Sequencing of this T cell receptor beta chain was carried out in a study of T cells in Graves' hyperthyroidism and ophthalmopathy. The investigators amplified TCR beta CDR3 regions from RNA transcripts. Using the HTBI primer set, a first-round RT-PCR was run on the TCR CDR3. Each CDR3 protein gets one entry after TCRdb re-called the multiplex PCR reads with MiXCR. The table lists hundreds of thousands of distinct CDR3 sequences, approximately 15% of them singletons. The CDR3 covers 15 residues. In germline, CDR1 is SGHDT, CDR2 YYEEEE. A word on this clonotype: This could be a read error, since a much larger clone is one nucleotide away.

The sequenced sample was blood. The rearrangement links TRBV5-6 to TRBJ1-5; D gene unclear. The receptor was derived from a woman aged 18-35 years with Graves' hyperthyroidism. The CDR3 DNA sequence: TGTACCAGCAGCTTGGGAGCTCGAGGCAATCAGCCCCAGCATTTT. This codes for CTSSLGARGNQPQHF. The full variable domain, its missing parts supplied by reference TRBV5-6 and TRBJ1-5, is DAGVTQSPTHLIKTRGQQVTLRCSPKSGHDTVSWYQQALGQGPQFIFQYYEEEERQRGNFPDRFSGHQFPNYSSELNVNALLLGDSALYLCTSSLGARGNQPQHFGDGTRLSIL.